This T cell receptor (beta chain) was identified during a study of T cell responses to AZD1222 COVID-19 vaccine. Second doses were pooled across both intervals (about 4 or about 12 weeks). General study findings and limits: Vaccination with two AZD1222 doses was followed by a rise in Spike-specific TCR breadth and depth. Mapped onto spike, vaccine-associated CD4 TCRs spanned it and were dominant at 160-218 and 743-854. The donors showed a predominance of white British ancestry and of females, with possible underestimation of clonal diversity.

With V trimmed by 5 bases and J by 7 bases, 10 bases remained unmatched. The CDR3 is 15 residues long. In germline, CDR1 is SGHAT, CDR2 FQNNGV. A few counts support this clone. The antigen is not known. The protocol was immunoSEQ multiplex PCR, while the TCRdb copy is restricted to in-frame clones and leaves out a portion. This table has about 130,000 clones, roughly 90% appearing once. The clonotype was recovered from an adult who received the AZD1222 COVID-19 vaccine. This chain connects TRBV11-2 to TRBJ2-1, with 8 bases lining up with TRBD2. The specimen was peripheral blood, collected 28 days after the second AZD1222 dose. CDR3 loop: CASSRGGLRGNEQFF. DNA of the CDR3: TGTGCCAGCAGCCGCGGGGGGTTGAGGGGTAATGAGCAGTTCTTC.